The 11 T cell receptor beta chains below were found in one sample sequenced in a study of T cell responses to AZD1222 COVID-19 vaccine. Clones were sequenced by immunoSEQ multiplex PCR, and TCRdb holds only the in-frame ones, with some missing. Among about 120,000 clones, 85% to 95% were seen once, and the ten largest hold less than 6%. The specimen comprised peripheral blood, sampled 28 days after the second AZD1222 dose. Every receptor here comes from an adult who received the AZD1222 COVID-19 vaccine.

The CDR3 DNA is TGCGCCAGCAGCCAGGCTAGAGCCGGCGAGCAGTACTTC. Its translation: CASSQARAGEQYF. The V gene is TRBV4-3, the J gene TRBJ2-7, with D unresolved. This CDR3 region has 13 residues. Germline CDR1 is LGHNA and CDR2 is YSLEER. V was cut by 3 bases and J by 6 bases, with 12 bases left in between.

The V gene is TRBV19, the J gene TRBJ1-2; D is possibly TRBD1 (6 bases). CDR1 is LNHDA and CDR2 is SQIVND in the germline V gene (reference sequence). CDR3 length: 18 residues. V was pared by 2 bases and J by 2 bases, with 21 bases between. CDR3 residues: CASSIPRTSGTRNYGYTF. As DNA, the CDR3 is TGTGCCAGTAGTATACCCCGAACCTCCGGGACAAGAAACTATGGCTACACCTTC.

CDR3: CASGSRASSGANVLTF. DNA for the CDR3: TGTGCCAGCGGATCGAGGGCGTCTTCTGGGGCCAACGTCCTGACTTTC. This chain links TRBV21-1 with TRBJ2-6; the listed D gene, TRBD2, was not tested against the DNA. TRBV21-1 constitutes a pseudogene. This CDR3 comprises 16 residues.

CDR3: CASSLSPPSAGRSAGELFF. CDR3 nucleotides: TGTGCCAGCAGCCTCTCACCCCCTTCAGCGGGAAGGTCAGCCGGGGAGCTGTTTTTT. V is TRBV7-2 and J is TRBJ2-2, with 7 bases lining up with TRBD2. This CDR3 is built from 19 residues. CDR1 is SGHTA, CDR2 FQGNSA, per germline. With 5 bases clipped from V and 6 bases from J, the junction kept 21 bases outside the gene matches.

The J gene is TRBJ2-1, the V gene TRBV5-4, with D possibly matching TRBD1 (5 bases). Trimming stripped 4 bases from V and 5 bases from J, with 16 bases between. This CDR3 is built from 15 residues. Germline CDR1 and CDR2: SGHNT and YYREEE (reference sequence). The CDR3 nucleotides read TGTGCCAGCAGCCCGGACATAGGTGGGCACAATGAGCAGTTCTTC. Translating it yields CASSPDIGGHNEQFF.

V usage is TRBV28 and J usage is TRBJ2-7, with 8 bases matching TRBD1. V trimming: 5 bases; J trimming: 0 bases; junction bases outside the gene matches: 15. In germline, CDR1 is MDHEN, CDR2 SYDVKM. The CDR3 is 18 amino acids. The CDR3 spells CASSGGAGGFFSSYEQYF. CDR3 DNA: TGTGCCAGCAGTGGCGGGGCAGGGGGCTTTTTTAGCTCCTACGAGCAGTACTTC.

Only one count was recorded for this clone. V is TRBV6-2 or TRBV6-3 and J is TRBJ1-2, with no clear D. Trimming removed 2 bases from V and 4 bases from J, with 8 bases in between. This CDR3 comprises 13 residues. The germline CDR1 and CDR2 sequences are MNHEY and SVGEGT. CDR3 sequence reads: CASSYGRSYGYTF. For the CDR3, the DNA is TGTGCCAGCAGTTACGGACGAAGCTATGGCTACACCTTC.

CDR3 loop: CASSYRGILGYQPQHF. The CDR3 coding sequence is TGTGCCAGCAGTTACCGAGGGATCTTAGGGTATCAGCCCCAGCATTTT. V and J are TRBV6-2 or TRBV6-3 and TRBJ1-5; D is undetermined. There are 16 residues in the CDR3. V shed 2 bases and J shed 5 bases, with 16 bases lying between them. Germline assignment: CDR1 MNHEY and CDR2 SVGEGT.

The CDR3 sequence is CASSFPGRDYGYTF. In DNA form, the CDR3 reads TGTGCCAGCAGCTTCCCGGGGAGGGACTATGGCTACACCTTC. This chain connects TRBV7-2 to TRBJ1-2; D is ambiguous. CDR3 size: 14 residues. With 3 bases removed from V and 3 bases from J, the gap between germline ends came to 11 bases. The germline gives CDR1 SGHTA, CDR2 FQGNSA.

The chain couples TRBV29-1 to TRBJ2-1, with D possibly TRBD2 on 6 matching bases. The germline V gene encodes CDR1 SQVTM and CDR2 ANQGSEA. Trimming removed 4 bases at V and 4 bases at J, with 14 bases between. This CDR3 contains 14 residues. CDR3 sequence reads: CSVVILAVYNEQFF. The CDR3 bases are TGCAGCGTTGTAATACTAGCAGTTTACAATGAGCAGTTCTTC.

The rearrangement links TRBV7-2 to TRBJ1-1, with a possible D match to TRBD1 (6 bases). Trimming took off 5 bases at V and 7 bases at J, with 14 bases between the two ends. CDR1 and CDR2 from the germline V gene are SGHTA and FQGNSA. The CDR3 extends over 13 amino acids. CDR3 region: CASSVDRRGEAFF. Written as DNA, the CDR3 is TGTGCCAGCAGCGTCGACAGGCGGGGTGAAGCTTTCTTT.